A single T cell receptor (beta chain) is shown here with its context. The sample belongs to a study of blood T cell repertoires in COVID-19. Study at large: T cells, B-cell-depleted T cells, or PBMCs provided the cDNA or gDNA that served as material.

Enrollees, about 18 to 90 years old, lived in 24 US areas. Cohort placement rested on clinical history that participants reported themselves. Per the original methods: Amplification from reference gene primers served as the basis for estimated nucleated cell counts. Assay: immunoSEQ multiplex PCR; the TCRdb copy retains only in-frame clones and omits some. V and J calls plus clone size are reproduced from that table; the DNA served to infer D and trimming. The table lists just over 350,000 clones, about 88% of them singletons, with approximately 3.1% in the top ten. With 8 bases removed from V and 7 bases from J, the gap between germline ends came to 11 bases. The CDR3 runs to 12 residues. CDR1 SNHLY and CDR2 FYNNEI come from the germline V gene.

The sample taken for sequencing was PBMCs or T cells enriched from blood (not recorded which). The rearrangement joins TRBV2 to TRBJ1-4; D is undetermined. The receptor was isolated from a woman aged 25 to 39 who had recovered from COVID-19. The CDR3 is CASGAEGEKLFF. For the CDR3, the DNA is TGTGCCAGCGGAGCCGAGGGTGAAAAACTGTTTTTT.